The present T cell receptor beta chain was sequenced within a study of blood T cell repertoires in COVID-19. Study-wide context: COVID-19 samples from acute and convalescent phases originated in the United States, Italy and Spain. Nucleic acid was either cDNA or gDNA, and it came from T cells, B-cell-depleted T cells, or PBMCs.

Trimming stripped 8 bases from V and 2 bases from J, with 12 bases between. The CDR3 consists of 13 residues. Original data processing: Estimation of nucleated cell counts was performed using reference gene primer amplification. Using immunoSEQ multiplex PCR, the repertoire was profiled, and TCRdb retains in-frame clones only, with some absent. That table furnishes V, J and clone size, whereas the DNA furnished D and trimming. The sample yields about 100,000 clones, 65% to 85% seen once. The sequenced material came from peripheral blood. The receptor was derived from an older woman with acute or convalescent COVID-19. This chain connects TRBV12-3 or TRBV12-4 to TRBJ2-5; unclear D gene. CDR3 sequence (DNA): TGTGCCAGCGCCCCCGGTGTACAAGAGACCCAGTACTTC. Amino acid sequence: CASAPGVQETQYF.